This T cell receptor (beta chain) appears in the sequencing data of a study of cytomegalovirus exposure and HLA in healthy donors. Study details: Counted in an early data release were approximately 85 million unique TCRs from HLA-typed donors.

Turning to this clone: Antigen: not known.

V lost 1 base and J lost 6, with 10 bases in between. Germline CDR1 reads GTSNPN; CDR2 reads SVGIG (reference sequence). CDR3 length: 12 amino acids. General study findings and limits: A missense variant in DCLRE1C was later tied to TCR beta V- and J-gene trimming.

The PCR used 60 Vbeta and 13 Jbeta primers. Assay used: immunoSEQ multiplex PCR; TCRdb lists only in-frame clones, some missing. The sample has roughly 54,000 clones; approximately 80% are singletons. This chain uses TRBV30 with TRBJ2-7; tentatively, D is TRBD1 (5 bases). What was sequenced was PBMCs. This sequence originates from a man aged 50 or older in good health and CMV-seronegative. CDR3 nucleotides: TGTGCCTGGAGTGGGGCAGGGTCCGAGCAGTACTTC. This gives the protein CAWSGAGSEQYF.